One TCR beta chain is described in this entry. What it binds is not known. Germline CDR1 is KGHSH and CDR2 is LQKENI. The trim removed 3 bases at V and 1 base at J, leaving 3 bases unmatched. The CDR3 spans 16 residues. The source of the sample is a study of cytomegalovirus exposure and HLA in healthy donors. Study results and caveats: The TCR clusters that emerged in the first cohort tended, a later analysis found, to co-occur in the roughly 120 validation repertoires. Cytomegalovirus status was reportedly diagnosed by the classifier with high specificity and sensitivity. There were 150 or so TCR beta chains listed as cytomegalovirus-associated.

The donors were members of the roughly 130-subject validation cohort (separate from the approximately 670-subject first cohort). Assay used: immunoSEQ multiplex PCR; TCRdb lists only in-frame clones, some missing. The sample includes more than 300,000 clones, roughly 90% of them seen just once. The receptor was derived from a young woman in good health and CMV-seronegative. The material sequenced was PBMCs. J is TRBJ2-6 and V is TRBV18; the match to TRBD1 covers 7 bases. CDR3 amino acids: CASSPVQGSGANVLTF. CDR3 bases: TGTGCCAGCTCACCGGTACAGGGGTCTGGGGCCAACGTCCTGACTTTC.